A single sample is the source of the 17 T cell receptor beta chains below, sequenced in a study of blood T cells in healthy people across ages. Sample-barcoded 5' priming and a J-beta primer mix drove a second PCR of roughly 6 to 12 cycles. In TCRdb, the 5' RACE reads were re-called with MiXCR into one record per CDR3 protein. The sample consists of 1.6 million or so distinct CDR3 sequences, about 31% of them appearing once. What was sequenced was blood. The receptors originated from a woman aged 25 to 45 in good health.

The V gene is TRBV7-3, the J gene TRBJ2-7, with D maybe TRBD1 (5 bases). This CDR3 has 15 residues. V shed 5 bases and J shed 5 bases, with 19 bases lying between them. The V gene's germline CDR1 is SGHTA and CDR2 FQGTGA. CDR3 region: CASSVGAGPLHEQYF. Here the CDR3 DNA reads TGTGCCAGCAGCGTTGGGGCAGGACCCCTCCACGAGCAGTACTTC. The whole variable domain, filled in from reference TRBV7-3 and TRBJ2-7, reads GAGVSQTPSNKVTEKGKYVELRCDPISGHTALYWYRQSLGQGPEFLIYFQGTGAADDSGLPNDRFFAVRPEGSVSTLKIQRTERGDSAVYLCASSVGAGPLHEQYFGPGTRLTVT.

The table lists this clonotype with a few counts. The rearrangement joins TRBV20-1 to TRBJ2-5; TRBD1 agrees at 7 bases. The CDR3 is 12 amino acids. V lost 7 bases and J lost 5; bases outside the gene matches: 7. CDR1 DFQATT and CDR2 SNEGSKA come from the germline V gene (reference sequence). CDR3 residues: CSGTGARETQYF. As DNA, the CDR3 is TGCAGTGGTACAGGGGCACGGGAGACCCAGTACTTC.

This clonotype was seen only a few times. The chain carries TRBV6-5 and TRBJ2-7; unclear D gene. Trimming shortened V by 5 bases and J by 2 bases, and 10 bases separated the two germline ends. This CDR3 has 13 residues. Germline CDR1 MNHEY, CDR2 SVGAGI. The CDR3, as DNA: TGTGCCAGCAGTATCCGGGCAGCCTACGAGCAGTACTTC. Translating gives CASSIRAAYEQYF.

This clonotype was seen just once. The J gene is TRBJ2-3, the V gene TRBV15; D uncertain. The CDR3 spans 16 residues. The germline V and J ends were trimmed by 0 bases and 0 bases, with 10 bases remaining between them. Germline V gene data show CDR1 as LNHNV and CDR2 as YYDKDF (reference sequence). CDR3 DNA: TGTGCCACCAGCAGAGATCGGGTAGGGAGCACAGATACGCAGTATTTT. It yields the protein CATSRDRVGSTDTQYF.

This clonotype occurred many times. The gene calls are TRBV5-1 and TRBJ2-3; D is perhaps TRBD2 (6 bases). CDR1 is SGHRS and CDR2 is YFSETQ in the germline V gene. V shed 1 base and J shed 0 bases, with 15 bases lying between them. The CDR3 has 17 amino acids. The CDR3 DNA sequence: TGCGCCAGCAGCTTGTTAGGGACTGAAGCTAGCACAGATACGCAGTATTTT. Its protein is CASSLLGTEASTDTQYF.

This clonotype turned up a few times. V usage is TRBV20-1 and J usage is TRBJ1-1; D is ambiguous. The germline V and J ends were trimmed by 5 bases and 0 bases, with 19 bases remaining between them. Germline assignment: CDR1 DFQATT and CDR2 SNEGSKA (reference sequence). The CDR3 contains 16 residues. CDR3 bases: TGCAGTGCTGATCGGTGGGGAGCGGGGATGAACACTGAAGCTTTCTTT. It codes for CSADRWGAGMNTEAFF.

The V call is TRBV20-1, the J call TRBJ2-4, with D perhaps assigned TRBD1 or TRBD2 (5 bases each). The J call may be incorrect, as the DNA end agrees better with TRBJ2-7. The CDR3 is 10 amino acids. The germline V gene has CDR1 DFQATT and CDR2 SNEGSKA (reference sequence). The CDR3 coding sequence is TGCAGTGGGGGGACCCACGAGCAGTACTTC. Translating gives CSGGTHEQYF.

This clonotype was picked up one time. The chain links TRBV27 to TRBJ2-1, with a possible D match to TRBD2 (5 bases). The CDR3 sequence is 17 residues long. Between the trimmed V and J ends, which lost 3 bases and 2 bases, there was a span of 17 bases. Germline-derived CDR1 and CDR2 are MNHEY and SMNVEV (reference sequence). For the CDR3, the DNA is TGTGCCAGCAGTTTGTCTTTAGCGCTGCTCCCCTACAATGAGCAGTTCTTC. Its translation: CASSLSLALLPYNEQFF.

This clonotype has just a few counts. The V gene is TRBV10-3, the J gene TRBJ2-1; no firm D call. The germline V and J ends were trimmed by 0 bases and 1 base, with 19 bases remaining between them. Germline CDR1 ENHRY, CDR2 SYGVKD. The CDR3 runs to 19 residues. CDR3 bases: TGTGCCATCAGTGAGTCGTCAGGAGAAACCCGCTTTTCCTACAATGAGCAGTTCTTC. Residues: CAISESSGETRFSYNEQFF.

The V and J genes are TRBV4-1 and TRBJ2-1; D gene uncertain. This CDR3 is 15 amino acids long. Germline lookup yields CDR1 MGHRA and CDR2 YSYEKL. The V end was cut by 7 bases, the J end by 2 bases, with 15 bases between. CDR3 loop: CASNRTAPTYNEQFF. The DNA of the CDR3 is TGCGCCAGCAACCGGACGGCCCCAACCTACAATGAGCAGTTCTTC.

The CDR3 DNA reads TGTGCCAGCAGCGGCAGAGTCTCCTATGGCTACACCTTC. It translates to CASSGRVSYGYTF. V gene TRBV7-9 combines with J gene TRBJ1-2; D not certain. CDR1 and CDR2 (germline): SEHNR, FQNEAQ (reference sequence). V lost 5 bases, J lost 4 bases, and 11 bases lay in between. The CDR3 has 13 residues.

In this sample, this clonotype turned up once. This sequence joins TRBV12-3 or TRBV12-4 and TRBJ2-7; 7 positions agree with TRBD2. V trimming: 3 bases; J trimming: 6 bases; junction bases outside the gene matches: 11. This CDR3 is built from 15 residues. The CDR3 DNA reads TGTGCCAGCAGTTTCGGACCGGCTCGCGGGGGCGAGCAGTACTTC. It codes for CASSFGPARGGEQYF.

This clonotype was seen only a few times. The chain is built from TRBV10-3 and TRBJ1-5; 10 nucleotides line up with TRBD1. The CDR3 contains 15 residues. Per the germline V gene, CDR1 is ENHRY and CDR2 is SYGVKD. Trimming removed 4 bases from V and 4 bases from J; junction bases left unmatched: 4. The CDR3 sequence is CAISGGQGTNQPQHF. The CDR3 bases are TGTGCCATCAGTGGGGGACAGGGGACAAATCAGCCCCAGCATTTT.

This clonotype was seen only a few times. The CDR3 loop is CATSTEVQGASYGYTF. CDR3 in DNA: TGTGCCACCAGCACTGAAGTACAGGGGGCGAGCTATGGCTACACCTTC. The rearrangement links TRBV15 to TRBJ1-2; 9 positions match TRBD1. This CDR3 is 16 amino acids long. Germline loops: CDR1 LNHNV, CDR2 YYDKDF (reference sequence). Losses at the gene ends were 4 bases for V and 4 bases for J; bases not matched to a gene: 10.

This clonotype was counted many times. The junction shows a germline mismatch at one end, possibly a read error. J is TRBJ2-1 and V is TRBV7-9; TRBD1 aligns across 7 bases. The CDR3 runs to 14 residues. CDR1 and CDR2 (germline): SEHNR, FQNEAQ (reference sequence). DNA of the CDR3: TGCGCCAGCAGCACAGGGGACAGCTACAATGAGCAGTTCTTC. This encodes CASSTGDSYNEQFF.

The CDR3, as DNA: TGTGCCAGCAGTTTGCCCCCCGGGACGATTGGGTACAATGAGCAGTTCTTC. It encodes CASSLPPGTIGYNEQFF. The chain links TRBV27 to TRBJ2-1; TRBD1 or TRBD2 may be the D gene (5 bases each). The germline V gene encodes CDR1 MNHEY and CDR2 SMNVEV (reference sequence). The CDR3 has 17 amino acids. Trimming shortened V by 3 bases and J by 4 bases, and 19 bases separated the two germline ends.

The V call is TRBV25-1, the J call TRBJ1-2; D call uncertain. The CDR3 has 16 amino acids. CDR1 and CDR2 from the germline V gene are MGHDK and SYGVNS. Deletions cut 4 bases from V and 0 bases from J, with 15 bases between. Here the CDR3 reads CASSGVLDGANYGYTF. CDR3 coding DNA: TGTGCCAGCAGTGGGGTTCTGGACGGCGCTAACTATGGCTACACCTTC.